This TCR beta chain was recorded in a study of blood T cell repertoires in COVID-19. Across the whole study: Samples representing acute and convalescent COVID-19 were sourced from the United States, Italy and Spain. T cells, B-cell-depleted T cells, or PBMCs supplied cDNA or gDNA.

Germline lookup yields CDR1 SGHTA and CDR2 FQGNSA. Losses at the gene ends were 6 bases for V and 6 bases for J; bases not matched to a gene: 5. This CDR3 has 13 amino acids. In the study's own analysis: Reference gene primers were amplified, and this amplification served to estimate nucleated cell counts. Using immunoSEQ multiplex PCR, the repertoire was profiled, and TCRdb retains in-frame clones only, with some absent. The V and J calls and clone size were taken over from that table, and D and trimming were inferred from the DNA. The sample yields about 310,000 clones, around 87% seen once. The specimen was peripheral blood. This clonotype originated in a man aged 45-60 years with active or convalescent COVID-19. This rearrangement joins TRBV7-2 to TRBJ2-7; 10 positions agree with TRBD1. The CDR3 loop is CASRTGGGTEQYF. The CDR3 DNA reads TGTGCCAGCAGGACAGGGGGCGGGACCGAGCAGTACTTC.